This is a list of T cell receptor beta chains from one sample in a study of somatic mutations in cytotoxic T cells in rheumatoid arthritis. Clones were read by immunoSEQ multiplex PCR, and TCRdb kept only the in-frame ones, dropping some. Of around 9,000 clones in the sample, around 75% were seen once. Sequences were obtained from CD8+ T cells sorted from blood. The receptor source for this set is an adult with rheumatoid arthritis. The conserved cysteine and the conserved F or W are not part of the CDR3 here. The order of the fields is V gene, D gene, J gene, CDR3 protein. The D gene is left open where the match is weak.

>TRBV7-9|TRBD1|TRBJ2-7
ASSSGIGQGAYEQY
>TRBV5-1|TRBD1|TRBJ1-2
ASSFTGGSLYGYT
>TRBV27|NA|TRBJ2-6
ASSNTGLSGANVLT
>TRBV6-5|NA|TRBJ1-3
ASSQTDYSGNTIY
>TRBV5-6|TRBD1|TRBJ1-1
ASSLVQGAAEAF
>TRBV11-2|NA|TRBJ2-5
ASSIGGQETQY
>TRBV5-6|TRBD1|TRBJ1-2
ASSIVDREDNYGYT
>TRBV5-1|TRBD2|TRBJ2-3
ASSLNVLRRGGDTQY
>TRBV9|NA|TRBJ2-7
ASSVDWPSSYEQY
>TRBV4-1|NA|TRBJ1-6
ASSPVTSSYNSPLH
>TRBV4-1|TRBD1|TRBJ1-3
ASSQDPGGTGNTIY
>TRBV30|NA|TRBJ1-2
AWTGDDYGYT
>TRBV4-3|TRBD1|NA
ASSQTTGTGPYEQY
>TRBV29-1|NA|TRBJ1-2
SVEDPVGDYGYT